This T cell receptor (beta chain) was obtained from a study of memory CD4+ T cells and cytomegalovirus serostatus. Study-level information: Donors were healthy Belgian adults, 10 or so CMV seropositive and around 23 seronegative. Study-wide findings and caveats: The CMV-associated TCR signature appears largely within the CD4+ memory repertoire. Repertoires predicted CMV serostatus with median bootstrapped AUC of approximately 0.94.

V shed 7 bases and J 3 bases; nucleotides not matched to a gene: 3. Looked up from germline, CDR1 is MDHEN and CDR2 is SYDVKM. The CDR3 has 12 residues. As to this clone: Antigen unknown.

The method was immunoSEQ multiplex PCR; TCRdb's version includes in-frame clones alone and lacks a portion of them. The table includes some 67,000 clones, about three quarters detected once. The sort gate was single viable CD3+CD4+CD8-CD45RO+ cells for memory CD4+ T cells. Total CD4+ T cells were enriched by CD4 positive selection. The origin of this receptor is an adult in good health and CMV-seropositive. The chain carries TRBV28 and TRBJ2-7, with 7 bases lining up with TRBD1. Specimen: memory CD4+ T cells from blood. The CDR3 spells CASTRQGYEQYF. The CDR3 DNA is TGTGCCAGCACTAGACAGGGCTACGAGCAGTACTTC.